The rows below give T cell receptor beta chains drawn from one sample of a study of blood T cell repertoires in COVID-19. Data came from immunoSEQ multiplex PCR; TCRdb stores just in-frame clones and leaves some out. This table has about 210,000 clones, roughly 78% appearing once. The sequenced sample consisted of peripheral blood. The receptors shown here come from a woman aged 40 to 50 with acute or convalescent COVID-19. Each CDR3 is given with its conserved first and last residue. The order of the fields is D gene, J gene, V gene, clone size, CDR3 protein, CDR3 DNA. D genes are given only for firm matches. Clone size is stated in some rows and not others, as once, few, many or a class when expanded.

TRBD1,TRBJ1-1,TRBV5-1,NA,CASSFSGGMTNTEAFF,TGCGCCAGCAGCTTTTCAGGGGGAATGACGAACACTGAAGCTTTCTTT
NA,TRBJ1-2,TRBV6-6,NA,CASSYSTAPNYGYTF,TGTGCCAGCAGTTACTCGACAGCCCCTAACTATGGCTACACCTTC
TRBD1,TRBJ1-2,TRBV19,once,CASSITGANYGYTF,TGTGCCAGTAGTATAACAGGGGCAAACTATGGCTACACCTTC
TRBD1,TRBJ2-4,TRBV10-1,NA,CASDRVAKNIQYF,TGCGCCAGCGACAGGGTCGCCAAAAACATTCAGTACTTC
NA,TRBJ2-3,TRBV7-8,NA,CASSLYQGGEADTQYF,TGTGCCAGCAGCTTGTATCAGGGAGGAGAGGCAGATACGCAGTATTTT
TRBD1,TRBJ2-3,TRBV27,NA,CASRTLGQGKTDTQYF,TGTGCCAGCAGGACTCTGGGACAGGGTAAGACAGATACGCAGTATTTT
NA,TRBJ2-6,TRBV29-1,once,CSVREGVTGANVLTF,TGCAGCGTCCGAGAGGGTGTTACTGGGGCCAACGTCCTGACTTTC
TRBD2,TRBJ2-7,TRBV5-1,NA,CASSLARGLAGSTEQYF,TGCGCCAGCAGCTTGGCCCGCGGACTAGCGGGGTCGACCGAGCAGTACTTC
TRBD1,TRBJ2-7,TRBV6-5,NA,CASSYSARGNYEQYF,TGTGCCAGCAGTTACTCGGCCAGGGGGAACTACGAGCAGTACTTC
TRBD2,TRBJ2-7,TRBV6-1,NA,CASSDPQRGDYEQYF,TGTGCCAGCAGTGATCCCCAGCGGGGGGATTACGAGCAGTACTTC
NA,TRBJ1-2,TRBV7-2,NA,CASSLGGEGYTF,TGTGCCAGCAGCCTAGGGGGAGAAGGCTACACCTTC
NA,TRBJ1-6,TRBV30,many,CAWTPGGYGNSPLHF,TGTGCCTGGACCCCGGGGGGTTACGGGAATTCACCCCTCCACTTT
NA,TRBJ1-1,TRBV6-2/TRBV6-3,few,CASSSYGSYRQGMNTEAFF,TGTGCCAGCAGCTCATACGGATCCTACCGCCAGGGGATGAACACTGAAGCTTTCTTT